This TCR beta chain was documented in a study of cytomegalovirus exposure and HLA in healthy donors. Study-wide results and caveats: Roughly uniform sequencing depth across donors was assumed, possibly incorrectly. After further analysis at a later stage, roughly 15,000 TCR beta sequences were associated with HLA alleles at 0.05 false discovery rate. Follow-up analysis later connected one missense variant in DCLRE1C with trimming of TCR beta V- and J-genes. Many donors shared some public TCRs, even though most TCR sequences were rare.

This CDR3 spans 15 amino acids. J lost 8 bases, V lost 4 bases, and 10 bases had no gene match. In germline, CDR1 is SGHRS, CDR2 YFSETQ. The PCR contained 60 Vbeta and 13 Jbeta primers. Profiled with immunoSEQ multiplex PCR; TCRdb holds only in-frame clones, not every one. Found here are roughly 190,000 clones, 79% of them singletons; the top ten hold roughly 1.6%. Worth noting for this clone: Its antigen is not identified.

The clonotype comes from a woman between 18 and 30 years old in good health and CMV-seronegative. V is TRBV5-1 and J is TRBJ1-4, with TRBD1 matching 8 bases. Sequencing was performed on PBMCs. CDR3 sequence: CASSRQGNLEEKLFF. The CDR3 bases are TGCGCCAGCAGCAGACAGGGGAACCTCGAGGAAAAACTGTTTTTT.